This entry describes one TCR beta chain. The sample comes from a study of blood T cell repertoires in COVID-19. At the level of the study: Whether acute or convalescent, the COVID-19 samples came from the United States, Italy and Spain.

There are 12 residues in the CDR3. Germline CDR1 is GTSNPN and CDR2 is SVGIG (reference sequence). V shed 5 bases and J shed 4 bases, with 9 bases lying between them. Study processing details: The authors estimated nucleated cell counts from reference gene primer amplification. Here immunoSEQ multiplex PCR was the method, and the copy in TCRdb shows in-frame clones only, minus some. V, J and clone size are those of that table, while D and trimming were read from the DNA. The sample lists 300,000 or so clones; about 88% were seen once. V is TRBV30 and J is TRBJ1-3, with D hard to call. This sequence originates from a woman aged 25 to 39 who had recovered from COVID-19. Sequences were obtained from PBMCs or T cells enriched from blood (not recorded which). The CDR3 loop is CAWGRFGNTIYF. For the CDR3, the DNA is TGTGCCTGGGGTCGTTTCGGAAACACCATATATTTT.